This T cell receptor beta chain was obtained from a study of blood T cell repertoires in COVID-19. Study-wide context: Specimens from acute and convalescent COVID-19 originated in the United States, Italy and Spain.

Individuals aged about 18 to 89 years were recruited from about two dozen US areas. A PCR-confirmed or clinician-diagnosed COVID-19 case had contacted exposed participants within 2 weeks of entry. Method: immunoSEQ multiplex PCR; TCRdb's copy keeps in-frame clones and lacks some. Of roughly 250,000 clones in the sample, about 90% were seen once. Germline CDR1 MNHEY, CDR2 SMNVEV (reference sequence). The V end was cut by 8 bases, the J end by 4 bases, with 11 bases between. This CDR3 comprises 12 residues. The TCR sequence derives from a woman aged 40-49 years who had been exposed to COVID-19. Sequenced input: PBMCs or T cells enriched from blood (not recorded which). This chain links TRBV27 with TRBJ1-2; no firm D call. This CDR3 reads CASGWAPYGYTF. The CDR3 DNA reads TGTGCCAGCGGGTGGGCACCCTATGGCTACACCTTC.